This TCR beta chain comes out of a study of T cell responses to AZD1222 COVID-19 vaccine. Regarding the study as a whole: Distributed over spike, vaccine-associated CD4 TCRs predominated at 160-218 and 743-854.

This clone was observed a few times. Its specificity is not known. The data were produced by immunoSEQ multiplex PCR, yet TCRdb's version contains in-frame clones alone and is incomplete. The sample lists 65,000 to 75,000 clones, about 78% occurring once. Germline V lookup: CDR1 MDHEN, CDR2 SYDVKM. The CDR3 contains 15 residues. V trimming: 4 bases; J trimming: 0 bases; junction bases outside the gene matches: 1. Sequencing was performed on peripheral blood, taken 28 days after the second AZD1222 dose. The rearrangement uses TRBV28 and TRBJ2-1, with 9 positions matching TRBD2. The TCR was taken from an adult who received the AZD1222 COVID-19 vaccine. The CDR3 protein is CASSSAGGSYNEQFF. DNA for the CDR3: TGTGCCAGCAGTTCAGCGGGAGGCTCCTACAATGAGCAGTTCTTC.